A single sample gave rise to the 13 T cell receptor beta chains below, sequenced in a study of shared clonotypes between healthy human individuals. Data came from immunoSEQ multiplex PCR; TCRdb stores just in-frame clones and leaves some out. The sample contains over a million clones, approximately 68% of which appear only once. The sample consisted of memory CD4+ T cells sorted from blood. The subset here: CD45RA-negative fraction. These receptors came from a man aged 18 to 30 in good health.

The V and J genes are TRBV5-1 and TRBJ2-7; D uncertain. This CDR3 spans 16 amino acids. Germline assignment: CDR1 SGHRS and CDR2 YFSETQ. Trimming removed 0 bases at V and 5 bases at J, with 18 bases between. The chain's CDR3 is CASSLAGRKEGHEQYF. CDR3 sequence (DNA): TGCGCCAGCAGCTTGGCCGGTAGGAAGGAAGGTCACGAGCAGTACTTC.

The gene calls are TRBV6-5 and TRBJ1-1, with a weak D call TRBD1 (6 bases). This CDR3 spans 14 amino acids. Germline V gene sequence: CDR1 MNHEY, CDR2 SVGAGI. Between the trimmed V and J ends, which lost 6 bases and 4 bases, there was a span of 15 bases. The CDR3 DNA reads TGTGCCAGCAGCCACAGGGAATCGAGCACTGAAGCTTTCTTT. Its protein is CASSHRESSTEAFF.

The genes are TRBV30 and TRBJ1-1, with 9 bases that match TRBD1. Per the germline V gene, CDR1 is GTSNPN and CDR2 is SVGIG (reference sequence). The CDR3 is 12 residues long. J lost 11 bases, V lost 2 bases, and 6 bases had no gene match. CDR3 sequence: CAWSNSGTGAFF. As DNA, the CDR3 is TGTGCCTGGAGTAACTCCGGGACAGGGGCTTTCTTT.

This clone was seen only a few times. The chain links TRBV5-5 to TRBJ2-5; TRBD2 is a possible D gene (7 bases). CDR1 SGHKS and CDR2 YYEKEE come from the germline V gene (reference sequence). The CDR3 loop spans 16 amino acids. The V gene lost 4 bases and the J gene lost 4 bases, with 20 bases spanning the gap. The CDR3 sequence: CASSPAGESGVETQYF. CDR3 in DNA: TGTGCCAGCAGCCCGGCGGGGGAGTCAGGGGTAGAGACCCAGTACTTC.

The chain employs TRBV6-6 and TRBJ1-3, with D uncertain. CDR3 length equals 15 residues. Germline CDR1 reads MNHNY; CDR2 reads SVGAGI (reference sequence). Between the trimmed V and J ends, which lost 6 bases and 0 bases, there was a span of 12 bases. The CDR3 loop is CASRGTDISGNTIYF. The DNA of the CDR3 is TGTGCCAGCAGGGGCACAGATATCTCTGGAAACACCATATATTTT.

This clone was observed a handful of times. The CDR3 region is CASKTGGANQPQHF. CDR3 nucleotides: TGTGCCAGCAAAACGGGGGGGGCGAATCAGCCCCAGCATTTT. This rearrangement joins TRBV6-5 to TRBJ1-5; weak D call: TRBD1 (6 bases). The CDR3 loop spans 14 amino acids. Germline CDR1 is MNHEY and CDR2 is SVGAGI. V was trimmed by 7 bases and J by 4 bases, leaving 14 bases between them.

With regard to this clone: Other DNA sequences from this sample encode an identical CDR3 as well. The J gene is TRBJ1-6, the V gene TRBV30; no clear D gene. Per germline, CDR1 GTSNPN and CDR2 SVGIG (reference sequence). V lost 1 base, J lost 4 bases, and 5 bases lay in between. The CDR3 length is 13 residues. CDR3 in amino acids: CAWSDSYNSPLHF. The CDR3 DNA is TGTGCCTGGAGTGACAGTTATAATTCACCCCTCCACTTT.

Remarks on this clone: The identical CDR3 is also encoded by other nucleotide sequences in the sample. The chain links TRBV11-3 to TRBJ1-2, with D unresolved. Looked up from germline, CDR1 is SGHNT and CDR2 is YENEEA. The ends were cut back, 0 bases at V and 4 bases at J, with 6 bases in the middle. CDR3 length equals 13 residues. Written as DNA, the CDR3 is TGTGCCAGCAGCTTAGAGGGAGGCTATGGCTACACCTTC. Protein product: CASSLEGGYGYTF. Complete variable domain (other parts from reference TRBV11-3 and TRBJ1-2): EAGVVQSPRYKIIEKKQPVAFWCNPISGHNTLYWYLQNLGQGPELLIRYENEEAVDDSQLPKDRFSAERLKGVDSTLKIQPAELGDSAVYLCASSLEGGYGYTFGSGTRLTVV.

This clone was found a few times. The same CDR3 is also encoded by other DNA sequences in this sample. The genes are TRBV6-1 and TRBJ1-5; no clear D gene. V was cut by 1 base and J by 0 bases, with 7 bases left in between. The CDR3 runs to 15 residues. Germline CDR1 and CDR2: MNHNS and SASEGT. Written as DNA, the CDR3 is TGTGCCAGCAGTGAAGGTGCGTATAGCAATCAGCCCCAGCATTTT. As protein: CASSEGAYSNQPQHF.

The genes are TRBV28 and TRBJ2-1; D unresolved. There are 14 residues in the CDR3. V gave up 6 bases and J gave up 4 bases, with 13 bases separating them. CDR1 MDHEN and CDR2 SYDVKM come from the germline V gene. CDR3 coding DNA: TGTGCCAGCAGCCCTCCCGTGGGTTACAATGAGCAGTTCTTC. Encoded protein: CASSPPVGYNEQFF.

This chain connects TRBV6-5 to TRBJ2-3, with TRBD2 matching 10 bases. V lost 6 bases to trimming and J lost 5 bases; unmatched junction nucleotides: 8. Germline V CDR1 and CDR2: MNHEY, SVGAGI. This CDR3 contains 15 residues. Here the CDR3 DNA reads TGTGCCAGCAGATACCTAGCGGGGGTGGAAGATACGCAGTATTTT. It specifies CASRYLAGVEDTQYF.

The V gene is TRBV30, the J gene TRBJ1-3, with 11 bases aligning to TRBD1. Trimming cost V 1 base and J 3 bases; bases outside gene matches: 5. Germline values: CDR1 GTSNPN, CDR2 SVGIG (reference sequence). The CDR3 spans 16 residues. The CDR3 sequence: CAWSGGQGAFGNTIYF. The CDR3 DNA reads as TGTGCCTGGAGTGGCGGACAGGGGGCCTTTGGAAACACCATATATTTT.

The CDR3 coding sequence is TGTGCCAGCAGCTTAGAGGGGGTTAGGTCCTACGAGCAGTACTTC. It yields the protein CASSLEGVRSYEQYF. The chain recombines TRBV7-9 with TRBJ2-7; maybe TRBD1 (6 bases). The CDR3 consists of 15 residues. Germline loops: CDR1 SEHNR, CDR2 FQNEAQ (reference sequence). V shed 1 base and J shed 1 base, with 11 bases lying between them.